This is a list of T cell receptor beta chains from one sample in a study of cytomegalovirus exposure and HLA in healthy donors. The protocol was immunoSEQ multiplex PCR, while the TCRdb copy is restricted to in-frame clones and leaves out a portion. In the table there are about 180,000 clones, over 75% of which are singletons. The source material was PBMCs. The receptors stem from a woman aged 45-65 years in good health and CMV-seronegative. CDR3s leave out the opening cysteine and the closing phenylalanine or tryptophan.

v_call,cdr3_aa
TRBV30,AWSVTGWPSSYNSPLH
TRBV15,ATSRDRGSNEKLF
TRBV7-9,ASSLMGGEETQY
TRBV7-2,ASSLARGLNTEAF
TRBV9,ASSRLRESVNEQF
TRBV27,ASSTGTGGAETQY
TRBV6-5,ASSPRWGEREQY
TRBV27,ASSTQGNYGYT
TRBV15,ATSRTTTQDRGSYEQY
TRBV5-4,ASSLGQALGTDTQY
TRBV4-1,ASSHTGSAGANVLT
TRBV28,ASSTTSGPQETQY
TRBV7-9,ASSLLTGVDEQF
TRBV11-2,ASSLGGASSYNEQF
TRBV15,ATSDRPRLYEQY
TRBV29-1,SVTGLGGNTIY
TRBV19,ASTLGTGKDEQF
TRBV28,ASTPTAGGVSYEQY
TRBV28,ASSLYRVTDTQY
TRBV7-2,ASSLGGGRHQDTQY
TRBV5-1,ASSLGLGAGPKETQY
TRBV29-1,SVAHPVQGEETQY